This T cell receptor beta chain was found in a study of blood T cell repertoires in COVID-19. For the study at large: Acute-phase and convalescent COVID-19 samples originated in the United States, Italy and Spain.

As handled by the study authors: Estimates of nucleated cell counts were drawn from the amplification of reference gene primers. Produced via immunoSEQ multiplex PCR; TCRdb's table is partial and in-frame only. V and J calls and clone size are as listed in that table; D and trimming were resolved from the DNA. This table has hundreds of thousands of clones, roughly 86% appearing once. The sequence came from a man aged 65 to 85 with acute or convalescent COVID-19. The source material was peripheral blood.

The CDR3 loop is CAWSSGVSYEQYF. The CDR3 region has the DNA TGTGCCTGGAGTTCCGGGGTATCCTACGAGCAGTACTTC. This rearrangement joins TRBV30 to TRBJ2-7; D possibly corresponds to TRBD2 (5 bases). The V end was cut by 2 bases, the J end by 1 base, with 9 bases between. The germline CDR1 and CDR2 sequences are GTSNPN and SVGIG (reference sequence). The CDR3 has 13 amino acids. Based on the CDR3 plus reference TRBV30 and TRBJ2-7, the full variable domain is SQTIHQWPATLVQPVGSPLSLECTVEGTSNPNLYWYRQAAGRGLQLLFYSVGIGQISSEVPQNLSASRPQDRQFILSSKKLLLSDSGFYLCAWSSGVSYEQYFGPGTRLTVT.